Following are 21 T cell receptor beta chains from one sample sequenced in a study of PD-L1 blockade in urothelial cancer. Time point described: pretreatment peripheral blood. Using immunoSEQ multiplex PCR, the repertoire was profiled, and TCRdb retains in-frame clones only, with some absent. Of tens of thousands of clones listed, roughly 80% were seen once; the top ten hold roughly 7.1%. This sample comprised PBMCs, obtained around atezolizumab (anti-PD-L1) treatment. These receptors were taken from a man in his sixties with urothelial cancer.

The chain is built from TRBV7-2 and TRBJ1-3; D is unclear. This CDR3 contains 16 residues. Trimming took 0 bases from V and 0 from J, leaving 9 bases between them. CDR1 SGHTA and CDR2 FQGNSA come from the germline V gene. CDR3 DNA sequence: TGTGCCAGCAGCTTAGCCGGGTTGAACTCTGGAAACACCATATATTTT. Translation: CASSLAGLNSGNTIYF.

This clone was seen a few times. The chain joins TRBV20-1 to TRBJ2-7; TRBD2 matches 7 bases. J gave up 5 bases and V 7 bases, and 5 bases lay outside the gene matches. Germline V gene lookup returns CDR1 DFQATT and CDR2 SNEGSKA (reference sequence). The CDR3 sequence is 11 residues long. For the CDR3, the DNA is TGCAGTGGGCGGGGAGGGGACGAGCAGTACTTC. Its translation: CSGRGGDEQYF.

This chain joins TRBV2 and TRBJ1-2; TRBD1 agrees at 8 bases. V was pared by 8 bases and J by 2 bases, with 13 bases of the junction left unmatched. In germline, CDR1 is SNHLY, CDR2 FYNNEI. This CDR3 has 16 residues. The CDR3 DNA is TGTGCCAGCTTGAGGGCAGGGGGCTTGTCCAACTATGGCTACACCTTC. The encoded protein is CASLRAGGLSNYGYTF.

This chain uses TRBV5-6 with TRBJ1-4; TRBD1 matches 7 bases. CDR3 length: 17 amino acids. V lost 0 bases and J lost 3; bases outside the gene matches: 8. CDR1 is SGHDT and CDR2 is YYEEEE in the germline V gene. CDR3 residues: CASSLVNRGVSNEKLFF. CDR3 nucleotides: TGTGCCAGCAGCTTGGTCAACAGGGGTGTCTCTAATGAAAAACTGTTTTTT.

The chain recombines TRBV18 with TRBJ1-1; TRBD1 matches at 7 bases. This CDR3 is 15 amino acids long. J was trimmed by 4 bases and V by 3 bases; bases with no gene match: 8. From germline, CDR1 is KGHSH and CDR2 LQKENI. CDR3 sequence: CASSPVTGSGTEAFF. In DNA form, the CDR3 reads TGTGCCAGCTCACCCGTGACAGGGTCGGGCACTGAAGCTTTCTTT.

This clone was observed once. The chain has TRBV5-1 and TRBJ1-6; TRBD1 matches at 7 bases. Germline V gene lookup returns CDR1 SGHRS and CDR2 YFSETQ. CDR3 length: 15 amino acids. The V gene end was trimmed by 0 bases and the J gene end by 8 bases; junction bases not matched to a gene: 5. The CDR3 DNA sequence: TGCGCCAGCAGCTTGGCCCCAGGGGGTGATTCACCCCTCCACTTT. It codes for CASSLAPGGDSPLHF.

This sequence joins TRBV2 and TRBJ1-4; no definite D call. This CDR3 has 15 amino acids. Germline values: CDR1 SNHLY, CDR2 FYNNEI. V lost 2 bases to trimming and J lost 5 bases, with 12 bases between them. CDR3: CASSERGTGNEKLFF. CDR3 DNA: TGTGCCAGCAGTGAACGGGGTACGGGGAATGAAAAACTGTTTTTT. The whole variable domain, remainder taken from reference TRBV2 and TRBJ1-4, is EPEVTQTPSHQVTQMGQEVILRCVPISNHLYFYWYRQILGQKVEFLVSFYNNEISEKSEIFDDQFSVERPDGSNFTLKIRSTKLEDSAMYFCASSERGTGNEKLFFGSGTQLSVL.

The CDR3 region has the DNA TGTGCCAGCTCCTGGGGACTAGCGCACAATGAGCAGTTCTTC. It translates to CASSWGLAHNEQFF. This rearrangement joins TRBV28 to TRBJ2-1; the match to TRBD2 covers 10 bases. Germline V gives CDR1 MDHEN, CDR2 SYDVKM. Germline trimming cut 8 bases from V and 5 bases from J; bases unmatched to any gene: 6. There are 14 residues in the CDR3.

This chain links TRBV15 with TRBJ2-5; weak D call: TRBD2 (5 bases). The V end was cut by 0 bases, the J end by 3 bases, with 11 bases between. CDR1 LNHNV and CDR2 YYDKDF come from the germline V gene (reference sequence). The CDR3 is 15 residues long. CDR3 coding DNA: TGTGCCACCAGCAGAGATACACGGGGAGAAGAGACCCAGTACTTC. This encodes CATSRDTRGEETQYF.

The gene calls are TRBV10-3 and TRBJ2-7; 10 nucleotides match TRBD1. The CDR3 consists of 12 residues. The trim removed 8 bases at V and 7 bases at J, leaving 5 bases unmatched. Germline V gene lookup returns CDR1 ENHRY and CDR2 SYGVKD. CDR3 nucleotides: TGTGCCATCGGGACAGGGGACGGGGAGCAGTACTTC. Residues: CAIGTGDGEQYF.

This chain connects TRBV28 to TRBJ1-1; weak D call: TRBD1 (5 bases). Germline lookup yields CDR1 MDHEN and CDR2 SYDVKM. The CDR3 runs to 13 residues. Trimming stripped 3 bases from V and 11 bases from J, with 16 bases between. CDR3 region: CASSFPDKGSAFF. CDR3 in DNA: TGTGCCAGCAGTTTCCCCGACAAGGGGTCGGCTTTCTTT.

This clone was seen more than once but under ten times. The V gene is TRBV4-2, the J gene TRBJ2-1, with 7 positions matching TRBD1. This CDR3 has 15 amino acids. V lost 0 bases and J lost 4; bases outside the gene matches: 3. CDR1 LGHNA and CDR2 YNFKEQ come from the germline V gene. DNA for the CDR3: TGTGCCAGCAGCCAAGATGGGACAGAGTACAATGAGCAGTTCTTC. Amino acids: CASSQDGTEYNEQFF.

The rearrangement links TRBV19 to TRBJ1-5; D is unresolved. The CDR3 sequence is 15 residues long. The V and J ends lost 10 bases and 6 bases respectively, with 22 bases between them. The V gene's germline CDR1 is LNHDA and CDR2 SQIVND (reference sequence). The CDR3 protein is CATSREYAWAQPQHF. CDR3 nucleotide sequence: TGTGCCACAAGTAGAGAGTATGCATGGGCTCAGCCCCAGCATTTT.

This rearrangement joins TRBV6-5 to TRBJ2-1; 11 nucleotides agree with TRBD2. The J segment lost 9 bases and the V segment lost 5 bases, leaving 9 bases of the junction unmatched. From germline, CDR1 is MNHEY and CDR2 SVGAGI. The CDR3 totals 15 residues. DNA of the CDR3: TGTGCCAGCAGTCGTAGTCTAGCGGGGGGTCTTGAGCAGTTCTTC. It encodes CASSRSLAGGLEQFF.

This rearrangement joins TRBV4-2 to TRBJ2-7; TRBD1 matches 7 bases. Germline V lookup: CDR1 LGHNA, CDR2 YNFKEQ. V shed 4 bases, J shed 4 bases, and the junction held 10 bases outside the gene matches. CDR3 length: 15 residues. In DNA form, the CDR3 reads TGTGCCAGCAGCCTTGCTCGGGACAGAGATTACGAGCAGTACTTC. Its translation is CASSLARDRDYEQYF.

The rearrangement uses TRBV6-1 and TRBJ2-5; 10 bases are shared with TRBD2. Per the germline V gene, CDR1 is MNHNS and CDR2 is SASEGT. The CDR3 consists of 14 residues. The V and J ends lost 5 bases and 3 bases, in that order; junction bases with no gene match: 3. CDR3 sequence: CASSTTSGEETQYF. CDR3 DNA sequence: TGTGCCAGCAGTACCACTAGCGGGGAAGAGACCCAGTACTTC.

This clone was observed once. V usage is TRBV29-1 and J usage is TRBJ2-2, with 7 bases matching TRBD2. This CDR3 spans 13 amino acids. Germline CDR1 SQVTM, CDR2 ANQGSEA. Trimming at V came to 5 bases and at J to 6 bases, leaving 6 bases not matched to a gene. Written as DNA, the CDR3 is TGCAGCGTTCTGCAGGGAGGGGCCGGGGAGCTGTTTTTT. Its protein product is CSVLQGGAGELFF.

V gene TRBV5-1 combines with J gene TRBJ2-1; 12 bases are shared with TRBD2. This CDR3 is built from 18 residues. CDR1 and CDR2 from the germline V gene are SGHRS and YFSETQ. J lost 7 bases, V lost 4 bases, and 15 bases had no gene match. The CDR3 sequence is CASSDPPPSSGGANEQFF. The CDR3 DNA reads as TGCGCCAGCAGCGACCCTCCCCCCTCTAGCGGGGGGGCAAATGAGCAGTTCTTC.

V usage is TRBV5-5 and J usage is TRBJ2-3; 8 nucleotides line up with TRBD1. Germline V gene lookup returns CDR1 SGHKS and CDR2 YYEKEE (reference sequence). This CDR3 spans 16 amino acids. Trimming cost V 4 bases and J 0 bases; bases outside gene matches: 7. In DNA, the CDR3 is TGTGCCAGCAGCCGATCAGGGGGCTTTAGCACAGATACGCAGTATTTT. Translation: CASSRSGGFSTDTQYF.

The chain recombines TRBV6-4 with TRBJ2-1; 7 nucleotides line up with TRBD1. V shed 10 bases, J shed 0 bases, and the junction held 15 bases outside the gene matches. Germline V CDR1 and CDR2: MRHNA, SNTAGT. The CDR3 has 17 amino acids. The CDR3 bases are TGTGCCACCCCAGGGGGTCTGGGGATGGTCTCCTACAATGAGCAGTTCTTC. This encodes CATPGGLGMVSYNEQFF.

This rearrangement joins TRBV5-1 to TRBJ2-1, with TRBD1 matching over 7 bases. The CDR3 contains 15 residues. CDR1 is SGHRS and CDR2 is YFSETQ in the germline V gene. V was clipped by 0 bases and J by 10 bases; unmatched bases: 10. The CDR3 spells CASSLGETGPPEQFF. DNA for the CDR3: TGCGCCAGCAGCTTGGGGGAGACAGGGCCCCCAGAGCAGTTCTTC.